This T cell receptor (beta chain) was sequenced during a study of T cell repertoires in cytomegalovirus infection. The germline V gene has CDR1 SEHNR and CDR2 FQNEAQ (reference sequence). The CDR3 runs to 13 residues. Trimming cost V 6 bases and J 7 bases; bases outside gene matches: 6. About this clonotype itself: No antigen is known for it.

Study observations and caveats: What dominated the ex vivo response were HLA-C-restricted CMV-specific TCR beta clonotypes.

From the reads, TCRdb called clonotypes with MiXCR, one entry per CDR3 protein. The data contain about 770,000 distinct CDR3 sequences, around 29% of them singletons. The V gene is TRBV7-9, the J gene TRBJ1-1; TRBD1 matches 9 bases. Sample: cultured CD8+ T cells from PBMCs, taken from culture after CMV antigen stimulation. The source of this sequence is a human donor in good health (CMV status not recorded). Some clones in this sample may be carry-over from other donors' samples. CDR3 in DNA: TGTGCCAGCAGACGACAGGGGGAGGATGAAGCTTTCTTT. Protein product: CASRRQGEDEAFF. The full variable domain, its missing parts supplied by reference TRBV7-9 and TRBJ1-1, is DTGVSQNPRHKITKRGQNVTFRCDPISEHNRLYWYRQTLGQGPEFLTYFQNEAQLEKSRLLSDRFSAERPKGSFSTLEIQRTEQGDSAMYLCASRRQGEDEAFFGQGTRLTVV.